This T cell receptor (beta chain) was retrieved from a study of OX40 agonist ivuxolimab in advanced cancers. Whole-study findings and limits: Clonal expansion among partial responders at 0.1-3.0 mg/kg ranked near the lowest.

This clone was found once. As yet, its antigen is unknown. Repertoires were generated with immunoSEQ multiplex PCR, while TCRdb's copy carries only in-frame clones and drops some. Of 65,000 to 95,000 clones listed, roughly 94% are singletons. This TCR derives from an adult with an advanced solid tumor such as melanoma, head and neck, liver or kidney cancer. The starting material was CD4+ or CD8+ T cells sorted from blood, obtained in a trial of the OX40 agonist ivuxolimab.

The CDR3 loop reads CASSQGIAGVDEQYF. CDR3 nucleotides: TGCGCCAGCAGCCAAGGAATAGCGGGAGTTGACGAGCAGTACTTC. The chain links TRBV4-3 to TRBJ2-5; TRBD2 aligns across 9 bases. The J call is doubtful: the DNA matches TRBJ2-7 better. Per the germline V gene, CDR1 is LGHNA and CDR2 is YSLEER. The CDR3 is made up of 15 amino acids.